Shown below are 5 T cell receptor beta chains from a single sample sequenced in a study of shared clonotypes between healthy human individuals. Naive-designated CD8 cells lacked CD45RO, were positively enriched for CCR7, and omitted terminally differentiated effector memory CD45RA+ cells. Libraries were prepared by immunoSEQ multiplex PCR; TCRdb keeps only in-frame clonotypes and omits some of them. The data contain about 2,100,000 clones, about 93% of them singletons. The specimen was naive CD8+ T cells from PBMCs. These receptors were obtained from a man between 18 and 35 years old in good health. Some clones in this sample may be carry-over from other donors' samples.

This clone occurred once. The V call is TRBV6-5, the J call TRBJ2-7; TRBD2 is a possible D gene (6 bases). This CDR3 has 16 amino acids. V lost 0 bases and J lost 2, with 14 bases in between. CDR1 and CDR2 from the germline V gene are MNHEY and SVGAGI. The CDR3: CASSYSKAGIPYEQYF. The CDR3 nucleotides read TGTGCCAGCAGTTACTCGAAGGCGGGAATCCCCTACGAGCAGTACTTC.

The chain is built from TRBV4-1 and TRBJ2-5, with 8 bases lining up with TRBD1. The germline gives CDR1 MGHRA, CDR2 YSYEKL. The CDR3 covers 15 residues. V was pared by 1 base and J by 4 bases, with 5 bases of the junction left unmatched. The DNA of the CDR3 is TGCGCCAGCAGCCAAGTTTGGACAGGGTTAGAGACCCAGTACTTC. Amino acids: CASSQVWTGLETQYF.

This chain links TRBV15 with TRBJ1-1, with a possible D match to TRBD1 (5 bases). The CDR3 runs 17 residues. Trimming cost V 0 bases and J 0 bases, with 14 bases left between them. The germline V gene has CDR1 LNHNV and CDR2 YYDKDF (reference sequence). CDR3 loop: CATSRDSRAGMNTEAFF. CDR3 coding DNA: TGTGCCACCAGCAGAGATTCGAGGGCAGGGATGAACACTGAAGCTTTCTTT.

The CDR3 DNA reads as TGCGCCAGCAGCCAAGATAGGCGGACTATTTACAATGAGCAGTTCTTC. It is translated as CASSQDRRTIYNEQFF. The rearrangement joins TRBV4-3 to TRBJ2-1, with a tentative D call TRBD2 (6 bases). V gave up 0 bases and J gave up 4 bases, with 13 bases separating them. Germline lookup yields CDR1 LGHNA and CDR2 YSLEER. The CDR3 runs 16 residues.

The chain is built from TRBV11-2 and TRBJ2-1; weak D call: TRBD2 (6 bases). Trimming shortened V by 6 bases and J by 8 bases, and 26 bases separated the two germline ends. The CDR3 extends over 17 amino acids. Germline CDR1 SGHAT, CDR2 FQNNGV. The CDR3 region has the DNA TGTGCCAGCAGTATCCAGGGCGGGACCATTATAATCTATGAGCAGTTCTTC. It codes for CASSIQGGTIIIYEQFF.